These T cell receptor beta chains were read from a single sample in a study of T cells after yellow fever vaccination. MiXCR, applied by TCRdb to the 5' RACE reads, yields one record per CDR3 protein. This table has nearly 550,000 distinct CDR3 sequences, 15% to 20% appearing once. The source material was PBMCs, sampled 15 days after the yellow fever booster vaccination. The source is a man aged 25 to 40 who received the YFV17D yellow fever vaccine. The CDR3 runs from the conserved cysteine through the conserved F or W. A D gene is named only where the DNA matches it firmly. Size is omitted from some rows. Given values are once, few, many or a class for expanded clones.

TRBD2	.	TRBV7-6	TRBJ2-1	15	TGTGCCAGCAGCTGGAGGACTAGCGGATACAATGAGCAGTTCTTC	CASSWRTSGYNEQFF
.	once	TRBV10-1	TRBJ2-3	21	TGCGCCAGCAGTGGACCTCGGACAGAGGTTACCGAAACCCTTAGCACAGATACGCAGTATTTT	CASSGPRTEVTETLSTDTQYF
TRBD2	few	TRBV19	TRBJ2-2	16	TGTGCCAGTAGTATCGGACTAGCGGGAGTACTCGGGGAGCTGTTTTTT	CASSIGLAGVLGELFF
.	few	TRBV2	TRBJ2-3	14	TGTGCCAGCACGGGACGCTCCAGTTCGGATACGCAGTATTTT	CASTGRSSSDTQYF
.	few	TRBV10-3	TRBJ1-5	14	TGTGCCATCAGTGGGAGCAGGGGAAATCAGCCCCAGCATTTT	CAISGSRGNQPQHF
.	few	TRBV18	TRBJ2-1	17	TGTGCCAGCTCACCAGCTCTAAATAAGGGGAGACTTGTGGAGCAGTTCTTC	CASSPALNKGRLVEQFF
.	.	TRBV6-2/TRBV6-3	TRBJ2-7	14	TGTGCCAGCAGTAGGACCGACAGTCCCTACGAGCAGTACTTC	CASSRTDSPYEQYF
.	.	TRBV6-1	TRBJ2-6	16	TGTGCCAGCAGCCGCCCTTCGTTCACTGGGGCCAACGTCCTGACTTTC	CASSRPSFTGANVLTF
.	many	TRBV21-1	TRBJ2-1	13	TGTGCCAGCACTCCGGGACAGTATTTCGAGCAGTTCTTC	CASTPGQYFEQFF
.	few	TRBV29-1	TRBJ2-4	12	TGCAGCGTTGAATGGAACTGGGGCATTCAGTACTTC	CSVEWNWGIQYF
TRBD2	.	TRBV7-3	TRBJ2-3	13	TGTGCCAGCAGCCGCACTAGCGCAGATACGCAGTATTTT	CASSRTSADTQYF
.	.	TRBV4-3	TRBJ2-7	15	TGCGCCAGCAGCCAAGTTGGGGGGCGGTCAAACGAGCAGTACTTC	CASSQVGGRSNEQYF
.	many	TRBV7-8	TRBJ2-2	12	TGTGCCAGCAGCTTAGGGTCCGGGGAGCTGTTTTTT	CASSLGSGELFF
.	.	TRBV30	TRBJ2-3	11	TGTGCCTGGAGTGTTAAAGATACGCAGTATTTT	CAWSVKDTQYF
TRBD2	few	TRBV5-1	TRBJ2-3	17	TGCGCCAGCAGCTACGGGACTAGCGGGAGTGGATCAGATACGCAGTATTTT	CASSYGTSGSGSDTQYF
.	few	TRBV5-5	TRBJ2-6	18	TGTGCCAGCAGCTTCGCCTACACAGGGAACGCTGGGGCCAACGTCCTGACTTTC	CASSFAYTGNAGANVLTF
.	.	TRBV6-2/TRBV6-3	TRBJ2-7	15	TGTGCCAGCAGTTTCCCGGGACGGCGAATCTACGAGCAGTACTTC	CASSFPGRRIYEQYF
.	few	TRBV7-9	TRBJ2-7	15	TGTGCCAGCAGCTTAGCGCTGCCCCACTCCTACGAGCAGTACTTC	CASSLALPHSYEQYF
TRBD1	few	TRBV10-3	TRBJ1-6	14	TGTGCCATCAGTGAGGGTACAGGGGGTTCACCCCTCCACTTT	CAISEGTGGSPLHF
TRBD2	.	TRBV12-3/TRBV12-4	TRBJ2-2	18	TGTGCCAGCAGTTTCCGTACTAGCGGGAGTTCGAACACCGGGGAGCTGTTTTTT	CASSFRTSGSSNTGELFF
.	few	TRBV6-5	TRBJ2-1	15	TGTGCCAGCAGTTACGAGGGGAGCTCCTACAATGAGCAGTTCTTC	CASSYEGSSYNEQFF
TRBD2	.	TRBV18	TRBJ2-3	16	TGTGCCAGCTCACCACTCAAGCGGGAGAACACAGATACGCAGTATTTT	CASSPLKRENTDTQYF
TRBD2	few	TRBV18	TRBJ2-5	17	TGTGCCAGCTCACCATCTCTTCAGACTAGCGGCAAAGAGACCCAGTACTTC	CASSPSLQTSGKETQYF
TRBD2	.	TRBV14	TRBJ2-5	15	TGTGCCAGCACCGCAAGCTATAGCGGGACGGGGACCCAGTACTTC	CASTASYSGTGTQYF
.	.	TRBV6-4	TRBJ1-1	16	TGTGCCAGCAGTGACTCGAGGGACTTTAAGGACACTGAAGCTTTCTTT	CASSDSRDFKDTEAFF
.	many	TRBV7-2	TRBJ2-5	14	.	CASSFLWGGETQYF
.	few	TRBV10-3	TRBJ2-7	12	TGTGCCATCGCCAGGTTTCCCTACGAGCAGTACTTC	CAIARFPYEQYF
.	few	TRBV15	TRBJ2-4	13	TGTGCCACCAGCAGAGAAGGCAAAAACATTCAGTACTTC	CATSREGKNIQYF
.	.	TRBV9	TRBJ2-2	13	TGTGCCAGCAGCGGTACTACAACCGGGGAGCTGTTTTTT	CASSGTTTGELFF
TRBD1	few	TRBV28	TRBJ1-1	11	TGTGCCACCCCCCGGGACAGGGGAGCTTTCTTT	CATPRDRGAFF
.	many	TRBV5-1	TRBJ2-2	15	TGCGCCAGCAGCTTGGCCGGACCGAACACCGGGGAGCTGTTTTTT	CASSLAGPNTGELFF
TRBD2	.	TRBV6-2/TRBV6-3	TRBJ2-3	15	TGTGCCAGCAGACTAGCGGGAGGGCCCCGGGATACGCAGTATTTT	CASRLAGGPRDTQYF
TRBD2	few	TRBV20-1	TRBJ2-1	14	TGCAGTGCTAGACGTAGCGGGCTATACAATGAGCAGTTCTTC	CSARRSGLYNEQFF
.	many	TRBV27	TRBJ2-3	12	TGTGCCAGCAGCCCCCAGCGAGATACGCAGTATTTT	CASSPQRDTQYF
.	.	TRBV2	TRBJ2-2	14	TGTGCCAGCAGGGCGGACAGAATCACCGGGGAGCTGTTTTTT	CASRADRITGELFF
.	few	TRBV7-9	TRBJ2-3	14	TGTGCCAGCAGCAACAGGGCAGGCACAGATACGCAGTATTTT	CASSNRAGTDTQYF
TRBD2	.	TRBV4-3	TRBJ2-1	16	TGCGCCAGCAGCCAGCATTTAGCGGGAGTCGGCAATGAGCAGTTCTTC	CASSQHLAGVGNEQFF
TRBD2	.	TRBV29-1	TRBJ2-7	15	TGCAGCGTTGGGACTAGCGGGAGGCCTCCCTACGAGCAGTACTTC	CSVGTSGRPPYEQYF
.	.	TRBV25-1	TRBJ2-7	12	TGTGCCAGCAGTAGTCGAAAAAACGAGCAGTACTTC	CASSSRKNEQYF
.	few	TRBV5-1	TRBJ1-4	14	TGCGCCAGCAGCTTGGGCCAGGGGTATGAAAAACTGTTTTTT	CASSLGQGYEKLFF
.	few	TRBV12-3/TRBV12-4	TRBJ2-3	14	TGTGCCAGCAGTTTTAATGGCCGCACAGATACGCAGTATTTT	CASSFNGRTDTQYF